This is a list of T cell receptor beta chains from one sample in a study of blood T cell repertoires in COVID-19. Some clones are missing from TCRdb's copy, which holds only in-frame ones; the method was immunoSEQ multiplex PCR. Here the sample spans 63,000 or so clones, about 88% being singletons. Material for sequencing was peripheral blood. All receptors come from a human donor in a cohort sampled during active COVID-19. The CDR3 runs from the conserved cysteine through the conserved F or W. A D gene is named only where the DNA matches it firmly. Clone size is given for some rows only: seen once, a few or many times, or a class if the clone is expanded.

D	V	J	size	DNA	CDR3
TRBD2	TRBV27	TRBJ2-7	-	TGTGCCAGTTCCCGGGGGGAGGGCCCCGGGGTGGGATACGAGCAGTACTTC	CASSRGEGPGVGYEQYF
-	TRBV28	TRBJ2-3	-	TGTGCCAGCAGCCCGGGTAGCACAGATACGCAGTATTTT	CASSPGSTDTQYF
-	TRBV7-8	TRBJ2-2	-	TGTGCCAGCAGCTTATCCGGCAAGCCGGAGCCGAACACCGGGGAGCTGTTTTTT	CASSLSGKPEPNTGELFF
TRBD1	TRBV28	TRBJ1-2	-	TGTGCCAGCAGTGCCGGGACAGGGGCCTCCTATGGCTACACCTTC	CASSAGTGASYGYTF
-	TRBV29-1	TRBJ2-2	-	TGCAGCGTTGAAGTAATAGCACTGGGAGCAACCGGGGAGCTGTTTTTT	CSVEVIALGATGELFF
-	TRBV14	TRBJ2-3	-	TGTGCCAGCAGCCAGACTCCAGATACGCAGTATTTT	CASSQTPDTQYF
-	TRBV24-1	TRBJ2-1	-	TGTGCCACCAGTGATACCCGAAGATTCCCAAAGAGCGATGAGCAGTTCTTC	CATSDTRRFPKSDEQFF
TRBD2	TRBV5-8	TRBJ2-7	-	TGTGCCAGCAGCTTGGGCACGGGACTAGAAGCCTACGAGCAGTACTTC	CASSLGTGLEAYEQYF
TRBD1	TRBV10-3	TRBJ2-7	-	TGTGCCATCTCCAGGGGGCTCGACGAGCAGTACTTC	CAISRGLDEQYF
-	TRBV11-2	TRBJ2-3	-	TGTGCCAGCAGCTTAGATCAGGGAACAGATACGCAGTATTTT	CASSLDQGTDTQYF
-	TRBV30	TRBJ2-5	-	TGTGCCTGGAGTGTACGAGCCGGGGAGACCCAGTACTTC	CAWSVRAGETQYF
TRBD1	TRBV29-1	TRBJ2-5	-	TGCAGCGTCTTTGGACAGGGGGCGCGGGAGACCCAGTACTTC	CSVFGQGARETQYF
-	TRBV29-1	TRBJ2-7	-	TGCAGCGTTGAACCACAGGATGGGGTCGAGCAGTACTTC	CSVEPQDGVEQYF
TRBD2	TRBV29-1	TRBJ2-1	-	TGCAGCGCCGCGGGACTAGCGGCGTACAATGAGCAGTTCTTC	CSAAGLAAYNEQFF
-	TRBV6-5	TRBJ1-2	once	TGTGCCAGTGAACCGGGTTCCCTACGCGGCTACACCTTC	CASEPGSLRGYTF
-	TRBV3-1/TRBV3-2	TRBJ2-1	-	TGTGCCAGCAGCCTGGTGGGACTGGGCGACAATGAGCAGTTCTTC	CASSLVGLGDNEQFF
-	TRBV20-1	TRBJ1-4	-	TGCAGTTGGACAGTGGGTGAAAAACTGTTTTTT	CSWTVGEKLFF
-	TRBV5-1	TRBJ2-3	few	TGCGCCAGCAGCTTGAGGGGCAGCCTCACAGATACGCAGTATTTT	CASSLRGSLTDTQYF
-	TRBV24-1	TRBJ2-5	-	TGTGCCACCAGCTTCGCAGGGGTAGAGACCCAGTACTTC	CATSFAGVETQYF
-	TRBV20-1	TRBJ1-6	-	TGCAGTGCTGGCCTTAATTCACCCCTCCACTTT	CSAGLNSPLHF
TRBD1	TRBV7-2	TRBJ1-2	few	TGTGCCAGCAGCTCGCGCACAGGGGGCAGTGGCTACACCTTC	CASSSRTGGSGYTF
TRBD1	TRBV10-3	TRBJ2-2	-	TGTGCCATCAGCACGGGACAGGGGAATGGTGGGGAGCTGTTTTTT	CAISTGQGNGGELFF
TRBD2	TRBV7-3	TRBJ2-2	-	TGTGCCAGCAGCCCCTCTAGCGGGAATACCGGGGAGCTGTTTTTT	CASSPSSGNTGELFF
-	TRBV27	TRBJ2-6	-	TGTGCCAGCTCGGTTGGGAGTTCATCCGGGGCCAACGTCCTGACTTTC	CASSVGSSSGANVLTF
TRBD1	TRBV5-5	TRBJ2-5	-	TGTGCCAGCAGTTGGGACAGGGGGATCCTCCAAGAGACCCAGTACTTC	CASSWDRGILQETQYF
-	TRBV19	TRBJ1-2	-	TGTGCCAGTAGACCCGACAGCTTGCCTAACTATGGCTACACCTTC	CASRPDSLPNYGYTF
TRBD1	TRBV2	TRBJ1-5	few	TGTGCCAGCAGTGGCGGGACAGGGGCTCAGCCCCAGCATTTT	CASSGGTGAQPQHF
TRBD2	TRBV19	TRBJ2-1	-	TGTGCCAGTAGTATTGTCCTAGCGGGAGGTCACAATGAGCAGTTCTTC	CASSIVLAGGHNEQFF
TRBD1	TRBV5-8	TRBJ2-5	once	TGTGCCAGCAGCCTCGACAGGGAAGAGACCCAGTACTTC	CASSLDREETQYF
TRBD1	TRBV5-1	TRBJ1-2	-	TGCGCCAGCAGCTTGGCTCGCCAGGGGGCCAATGGCTACACCTTC	CASSLARQGANGYTF
-	TRBV5-1	TRBJ2-5	-	TGCGCCAGCAGCTTGAGCACAGGGCGAGAGACCCAGTACTTC	CASSLSTGRETQYF
-	TRBV27	TRBJ2-1	-	TGTGCCAGCAGTTGGCCCCCCAATGAGCAGTTCTTC	CASSWPPNEQFF
-	TRBV27	TRBJ2-6	-	TGTGCCAGCAGTCCCCGGACCGGGGGCTCTGGGGCCAACGTCCTGACTTTC	CASSPRTGGSGANVLTF
-	TRBV7-9	TRBJ2-7	few	TGTGCCAGCAGCTTTAGCCTCGAGCAGTACTTC	CASSFSLEQYF
TRBD1	TRBV6-5	TRBJ1-4	-	TGTGCCAGTGCGACAGGGGCACGCGAAAAACTGTTTTTT	CASATGAREKLFF
TRBD1	TRBV6-4	TRBJ1-1	-	TGTGCCACCCTCATGCGCCCGCCAGGGGGTCAGGTGGGCACTGAAGCTTTCTTT	CATLMRPPGGQVGTEAFF
-	TRBV2	TRBJ1-2	-	TGTGCCAGCAGTGAACCTACAGGGTATGGCTACACCTTC	CASSEPTGYGYTF
TRBD1	TRBV5-1	TRBJ1-1	-	TGCGCCAGCAGCAGAGGGACAGCCGGGACTGAAGCTTTCTTT	CASSRGTAGTEAFF
-	TRBV28	TRBJ2-7	once	TGTGCCAGCAGTGGGGAGACGCCTGCGGGGTACGAGCAGTACTTC	CASSGETPAGYEQYF
-	TRBV2	TRBJ2-1	-	TGTGCCAGCAGTGGGACCGGAGGTGAGCAGTTCTTC	CASSGTGGEQFF
TRBD2	TRBV6-5	TRBJ2-3	-	TGTGCCAGCAGTTACGCTAGCGGAGGAGGCACAGATACGCAGTATTTT	CASSYASGGGTDTQYF
-	TRBV2	TRBJ2-2	-	TGTGCCAGCAGGACGGGACAGAACACCGGGGAGCTGTTTTTT	CASRTGQNTGELFF
-	TRBV6-5	TRBJ1-3	-	TGTGCCAGCAGTTATGACTCCTCTGGAAACACCATATATTTT	CASSYDSSGNTIYF
TRBD1	TRBV6-2/TRBV6-3	TRBJ2-5	few	TGTGCCAGCAGTTCCCCGACCAGGGGGCAAGAGACCCAGTACTTC	CASSSPTRGQETQYF
TRBD2	TRBV11-3	TRBJ2-3	once	TGTGCCAGCAGCTTAGGCGGGAGGGCTACAGATACGCAGTATTTT	CASSLGGRATDTQYF
-	TRBV2	TRBJ2-5	-	TGTGCCAGCAGTGTGGATTTCGTTAGAGGGCAAGAGACCCAGTACTTC	CASSVDFVRGQETQYF
TRBD2	TRBV9	TRBJ2-1	-	TGTGCCAGCAGCGGCAGGCTAGCGGGAGAGGGGCGGGGAGAGCAGTTCTTC	CASSGRLAGEGRGEQFF
-	TRBV5-1	TRBJ1-4	-	TGCGCCAGCAGCTTGTTAGCAACTAATGAAAAACTGTTTTTT	CASSLLATNEKLFF
TRBD1	TRBV5-1	TRBJ1-6	-	TGCGCCAGCAGCCCCGGGACAGTAGATTCACCCCTCCACTTT	CASSPGTVDSPLHF
TRBD1	TRBV5-1	TRBJ1-4	-	TGCGCCAGCAGCTTTACAGGGGGCTTGAATAATGAAAAACTGTTTTTT	CASSFTGGLNNEKLFF
-	TRBV28	TRBJ1-1	few	TGTGCCAGCAGCCCGGAACAGGTCGGGAACACTGAAGCTTTCTTT	CASSPEQVGNTEAFF
-	TRBV4-1	TRBJ2-7	-	TGCGCCAGCAGCCAAGAGGTGAGACAAACCGTCTACGAGCAGTACTTC	CASSQEVRQTVYEQYF